What follows are 23 T cell receptor beta chains derived from one specimen sequenced in a study of cytomegalovirus exposure and HLA in healthy donors. With 60 Vbeta and 13 Jbeta primers, the PCR was carried out. Method: immunoSEQ multiplex PCR; TCRdb's copy keeps in-frame clones and lacks some. The sample shows about 94,000 clones, approximately 77% of them seen only once. The sequenced sample was PBMCs. The receptors shown here come from a human donor in good health.

This chain joins TRBV4-2 and TRBJ2-7, with 7 bases fitting TRBD1. This CDR3 has 14 residues. Germline V gives CDR1 LGHNA, CDR2 YNFKEQ. V was pared by 3 bases and J by 3 bases, with 5 bases of the junction left unmatched. The CDR3 here is CASSQAGGIYEQYF. The CDR3 DNA reads TGTGCCAGCAGCCAGGCAGGGGGAATCTACGAGCAGTACTTC.

The chain combines TRBV27 with TRBJ2-5, with D perhaps matching TRBD1 (5 bases). Germline CDR1 is MNHEY and CDR2 is SMNVEV (reference sequence). Trimming pared 4 bases from V and 2 bases from J, leaving 17 bases between. This CDR3 comprises 16 residues. The CDR3: CASSSRRSRGQETQYF. Here the CDR3 DNA reads TGTGCCAGCAGTTCTCGGCGGAGTAGGGGTCAAGAGACCCAGTACTTC.

This clone was seen only a few times. V gene TRBV19 combines with J gene TRBJ1-4; a weak D match, TRBD1 (5 bases). Per germline, CDR1 LNHDA and CDR2 SQIVND (reference sequence). V was cut by 7 bases and J by 10 bases, with 13 bases left in between. This CDR3 is 12 amino acids long. The CDR3 sequence is CASKGIGRKLFF. CDR3 in DNA: TGTGCCAGTAAGGGGATCGGTCGAAAACTGTTTTTT.

The V gene is TRBV18, the J gene TRBJ2-5, with D unclear. Germline V lookup: CDR1 KGHSH, CDR2 LQKENI. CDR3 length: 15 residues. Trimming cost V 1 base and J 0 bases, with 9 bases left between them. CDR3 sequence (DNA): TGTGCCAGCTCACCACTTTCGAGGTACCAAGAGACCCAGTACTTC. Amino acid sequence: CASSPLSRYQETQYF.

The chain combines TRBV29-1 with TRBJ2-3, with 7 bases that match TRBD2. CDR3 length: 15 amino acids. V shed 8 bases, J shed 0 bases, and the junction held 11 bases outside the gene matches. CDR1 SQVTM and CDR2 ANQGSEA come from the germline V gene. The CDR3 DNA reads as TGCAGCTCACGTCCTAGCGGACTAAGCACAGATACGCAGTATTTT. Translation gives CSSRPSGLSTDTQYF.

The rearrangement links TRBV6-1 to TRBJ1-2; TRBD1 matches at 7 bases. V was pared by 7 bases and J by 3 bases, with 5 bases of the junction left unmatched. The germline V gene has CDR1 MNHNS and CDR2 SASEGT. The CDR3 extends over 13 amino acids. DNA of the CDR3: TGTGCCAGCACGGAGGGGGCAGACTATGGCTACACCTTC. Protein: CASTEGADYGYTF.

The genes are TRBV7-9 and TRBJ1-2; no clear D. The CDR3 consists of 15 residues. V lost 1 base, J lost 4 bases, and 13 bases lay in between. CDR1 and CDR2 (germline): SEHNR, FQNEAQ (reference sequence). The chain's CDR3 is CASSLGFDIGYGYTF. In DNA, the CDR3 is TGTGCCAGCAGCTTAGGTTTCGACATCGGCTATGGCTACACCTTC.

J is TRBJ2-5 and V is TRBV28; 8 nucleotides align to TRBD2. In germline, CDR1 is MDHEN, CDR2 SYDVKM. V gave up 8 bases and J gave up 4 bases; unmatched junction bases: 6. This CDR3 contains 13 residues. Here the CDR3 reads CASLGGAGETQYF. The CDR3, as DNA: TGTGCCAGCCTCGGGGGGGCTGGAGAGACCCAGTACTTC.

This chain links TRBV4-3 with TRBJ2-3; 7 bases match TRBD1. Germline V gene sequence: CDR1 LGHNA, CDR2 YSLEER. J was trimmed by 4 bases and V by 0 bases; bases with no gene match: 7. CDR3 size: 16 residues. The CDR3 nucleotides read TGCGCCAGCAGCCAAGATAGGCCAGGGGGTCCAGATACGCAGTATTTT. As protein: CASSQDRPGGPDTQYF.

The V gene is TRBV10-3, the J gene TRBJ1-1; D remains ambiguous. Germline CDR1 reads ENHRY; CDR2 reads SYGVKD. V was pared by 10 bases and J by 0 bases, with 21 bases between. The CDR3 length is 16 residues. CDR3 coding DNA: TGTGCCACCTTAGTTCGTATCGAGCAAGTGAACACTGAAGCTTTCTTT. Its translation is CATLVRIEQVNTEAFF.

This chain joins TRBV2 and TRBJ1-1, with unresolved D. Between the trimmed V and J ends, which lost 7 bases and 3 bases, there was a span of 12 bases. The CDR3 length is 13 residues. The germline V gene has CDR1 SNHLY and CDR2 FYNNEI. CDR3 region: CASKWREDTEAFF. CDR3 sequence (DNA): TGTGCCAGCAAGTGGAGGGAGGACACTGAAGCTTTCTTT.

The genes are TRBV7-3 and TRBJ2-2, with 10 bases lining up with TRBD2. The germline V gene has CDR1 SGHTA and CDR2 FQGTGA. V lost 4 bases and J lost 7; bases outside the gene matches: 3. The CDR3 consists of 14 residues. CDR3: CASSSGLAYGELFF. CDR3 DNA: TGTGCCAGCAGCTCGGGACTAGCGTACGGGGAGCTGTTTTTT.

The chain joins TRBV6-1 to TRBJ1-2; 7 bases align to TRBD1. With V trimmed by 4 bases and J by 2 bases, 16 bases remained unmatched. Germline-derived CDR1 and CDR2 are MNHNS and SASEGT. This CDR3 region has 18 residues. CDR3 amino acids: CASSGALPRGVENYGYTF. CDR3 nucleotides: TGTGCCAGCAGTGGAGCGCTTCCCAGGGGGGTAGAAAACTATGGCTACACCTTC.

This clone has more than one count but fewer than ten. The V call is TRBV7-9, the J call TRBJ2-7; 11 bases line up with TRBD2. There are 14 residues in the CDR3. J lost 3 bases, V lost 4 bases, and 2 bases had no gene match. Germline assignment: CDR1 SEHNR and CDR2 FQNEAQ (reference sequence). The CDR3 protein is CASSSSGRIYEQYF. The CDR3 DNA follows: TGTGCCAGCAGCTCTAGCGGGAGGATCTACGAGCAGTACTTC.

The V and J genes are TRBV19 and TRBJ2-5; 9 bases are a match to TRBD2. The assigned J gene may be wrong: the sequence end matches TRBJ2-7 better. This CDR3 region has 14 residues. Germline values: CDR1 LNHDA, CDR2 SQIVND (reference sequence). Here the CDR3 DNA reads TGTGCCAGTAGTATGCTAGCGGGAACCTACGAGCAGTACTTC. It yields the protein CASSMLAGTYEQYF.

J is TRBJ1-5 and V is TRBV19, with a weak D call TRBD1 (6 bases). With 6 bases removed from V and 2 bases from J, the gap between germline ends came to 20 bases. CDR3 size: 17 residues. In germline, CDR1 is LNHDA, CDR2 SQIVND (reference sequence). In DNA form, the CDR3 reads TGTGCCAGTAGCCCGCCGGGGGGCCAAGGGGGCAATCAGCCCCAGCATTTT. It specifies CASSPPGGQGGNQPQHF.

Only a few counts were recorded for this clone. The chain has TRBV5-1 and TRBJ2-5; D is unresolved. Per the germline V gene, CDR1 is SGHRS and CDR2 is YFSETQ. The CDR3 covers 14 residues. The V end was cut by 2 bases, the J end by 2 bases, with 10 bases between. CDR3 sequence (DNA): TGCGCCAGCAGCTTACTAAGTCTGCAAGAGACCCAGTACTTC. Its protein is CASSLLSLQETQYF. The complete variable domain, with remaining parts taken from reference TRBV5-1 and TRBJ2-5, reads KAGVTQTPRYLIKTRGQQVTLSCSPISGHRSVSWYQQTPGQGLQFLFEYFSETQRNKGNFPGRFSGRQFSNSRSEMNVSTLELGDSALYLCASSLLSLQETQYFGPGTRLLVL.

The chain uses TRBV27 and TRBJ2-2; 10 bases are a match to TRBD1. The CDR3 sequence is 17 residues long. The trim removed 6 bases at V and 3 bases at J, leaving 10 bases unmatched. Germline CDR1 and CDR2: MNHEY and SMNVEV (reference sequence). CDR3 amino acids: CASRPLTGTGDTGELFF. The CDR3 nucleotides read TGTGCCAGCAGGCCCCTAACTGGGACAGGGGACACCGGGGAGCTGTTTTTT.

This sequence joins TRBV7-9 and TRBJ2-5; perhaps TRBD2 as D (5 bases). Trimming removed 5 bases from V and 0 bases from J, with 10 bases in between. The V gene's germline CDR1 is SEHNR and CDR2 FQNEAQ (reference sequence). The CDR3 runs 14 residues. CDR3 in amino acids: CASSPVGNQETQYF. Here the CDR3 DNA reads TGTGCCAGCAGCCCGGTCGGGAACCAAGAGACCCAGTACTTC.

V gene TRBV4-1 combines with J gene TRBJ2-1, with D maybe TRBD1 (6 bases). Trimming removed 0 bases from V and 9 bases from J, with 12 bases in between. CDR1 is MGHRA, CDR2 YSYEKL, per germline. The CDR3 consists of 14 residues. DNA of the CDR3: TGCGCCAGCAGCCAAGAAACAGGGCGAGGTGAGCAGTTCTTC. Encoded protein: CASSQETGRGEQFF.

The chain links TRBV19 to TRBJ2-3; 12 bases line up with TRBD1. The CDR3 has 21 residues. J was trimmed by 0 bases and V by 3 bases; bases with no gene match: 16. CDR1 is LNHDA, CDR2 SQIVND, per germline (reference sequence). CDR3 DNA: TGTGCCAGTAGTATGGTCTTACCGGGACAGGGGGCGAGGGCTAGCACAGATACGCAGTATTTT. It encodes CASSMVLPGQGARASTDTQYF.

This chain links TRBV29-1 with TRBJ1-5; D might be TRBD1 (5 bases). The CDR3 is made up of 11 amino acids. With 1 base removed from V and 9 bases from J, the gap between germline ends came to 7 bases. CDR1 and CDR2 from the germline V gene are SQVTM and ANQGSEA. The CDR3 DNA sequence: TGCAGCGTTGAAGCCGGGGGGCCCCAGCATTTT. Translation gives CSVEAGGPQHF.

As DNA, the CDR3 is TGTGCCAGCAGTTATTCGGGAGTAGCAGATACGCAGTATTTT. Amino acids: CASSYSGVADTQYF. V is TRBV6-5 and J is TRBJ2-3, with D tentatively TRBD2 (6 bases). The germline V and J ends were trimmed by 3 bases and 4 bases, with 11 bases remaining between them. The CDR3 is made up of 14 amino acids. CDR1 MNHEY and CDR2 SVGAGI come from the germline V gene.